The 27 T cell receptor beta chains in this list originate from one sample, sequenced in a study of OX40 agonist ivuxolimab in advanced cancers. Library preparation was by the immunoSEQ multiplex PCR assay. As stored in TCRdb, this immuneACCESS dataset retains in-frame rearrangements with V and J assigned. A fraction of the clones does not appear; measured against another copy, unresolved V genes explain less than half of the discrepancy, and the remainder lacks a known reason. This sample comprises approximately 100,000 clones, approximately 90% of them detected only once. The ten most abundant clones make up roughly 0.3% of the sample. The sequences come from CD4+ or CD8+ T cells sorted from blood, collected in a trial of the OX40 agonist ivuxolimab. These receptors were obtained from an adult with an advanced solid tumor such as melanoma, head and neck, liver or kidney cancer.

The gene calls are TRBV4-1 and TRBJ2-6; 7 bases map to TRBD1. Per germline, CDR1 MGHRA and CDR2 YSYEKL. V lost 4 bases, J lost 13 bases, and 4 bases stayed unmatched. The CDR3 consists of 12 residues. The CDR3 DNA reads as TGCGCCAGCAGCCTCAGGGGGTATGTCCTGACTTTC. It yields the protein CASSLRGYVLTF.

The CDR3 DNA reads as TGTGCCAGTAGTCCCCGGACAGATGGTCTCTACAATGAGCAGTTCTTC. As protein: CASSPRTDGLYNEQFF. This chain links TRBV19 with TRBJ2-1, with a weak D call TRBD1 (6 bases). Germline CDR1 is LNHDA and CDR2 is SQIVND (reference sequence). The CDR3 loop spans 16 amino acids. Trimming removed 5 bases at V and 3 bases at J, with 17 bases between.

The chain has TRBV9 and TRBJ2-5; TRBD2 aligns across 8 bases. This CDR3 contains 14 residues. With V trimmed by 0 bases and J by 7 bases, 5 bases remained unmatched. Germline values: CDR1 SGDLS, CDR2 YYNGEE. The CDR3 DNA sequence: TGTGCCAGCAGCGTAGAGGGACTAGGGGGGACCCAGTACTTC. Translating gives CASSVEGLGGTQYF.

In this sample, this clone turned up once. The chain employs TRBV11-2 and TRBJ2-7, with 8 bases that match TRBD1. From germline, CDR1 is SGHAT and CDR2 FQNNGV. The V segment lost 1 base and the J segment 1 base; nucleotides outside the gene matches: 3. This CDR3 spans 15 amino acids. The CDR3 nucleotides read TGTGCCAGCAGCTTAGGGGGACAGGCTTCCTACGAGCAGTACTTC. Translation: CASSLGGQASYEQYF.

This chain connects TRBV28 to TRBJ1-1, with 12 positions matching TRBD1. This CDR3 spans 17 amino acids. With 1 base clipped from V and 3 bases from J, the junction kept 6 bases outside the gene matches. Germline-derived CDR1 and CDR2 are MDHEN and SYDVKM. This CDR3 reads CASSLSTGTGGYTEAFF. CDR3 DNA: TGTGCCAGCAGTTTATCCACCGGGACAGGGGGCTACACTGAAGCTTTCTTT.

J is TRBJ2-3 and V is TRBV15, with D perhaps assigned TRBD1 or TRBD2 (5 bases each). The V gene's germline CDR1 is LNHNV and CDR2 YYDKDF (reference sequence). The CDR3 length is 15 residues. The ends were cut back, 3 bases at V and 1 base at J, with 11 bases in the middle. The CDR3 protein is CATSSRPGRTDTQYF. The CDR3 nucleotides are TGTGCCACCAGCAGCCGTCCGGGGCGCACAGATACGCAGTATTTT.

CDR3 in amino acids: CASSTGGGQETQYF. CDR3 coding DNA: TGCGCCAGCAGCACGGGCGGGGGCCAAGAGACCCAGTACTTC. The genes are TRBV5-1 and TRBJ2-5; 7 bases map to TRBD2. This CDR3 comprises 14 residues. The junction had 4 bases not matched to a gene; V was cut back by 4 bases and J by 1 base. Germline-derived CDR1 and CDR2 are SGHRS and YFSETQ.

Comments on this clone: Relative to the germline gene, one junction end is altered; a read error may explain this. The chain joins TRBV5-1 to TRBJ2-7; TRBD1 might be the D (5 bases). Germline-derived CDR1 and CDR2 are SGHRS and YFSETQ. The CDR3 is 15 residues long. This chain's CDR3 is CASGLGSGQAYEQYF. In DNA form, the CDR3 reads TGCGCCAGCGGCTTGGGGTCCGGACAAGCCTACGAGCAGTACTTC.

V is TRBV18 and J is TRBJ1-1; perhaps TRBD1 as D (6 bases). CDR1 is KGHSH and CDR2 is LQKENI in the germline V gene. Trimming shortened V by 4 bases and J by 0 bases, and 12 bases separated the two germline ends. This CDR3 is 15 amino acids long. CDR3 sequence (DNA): TGTGCCAGCTCACGTGAGGACAGCATGAACACTGAAGCTTTCTTT. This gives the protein CASSREDSMNTEAFF.

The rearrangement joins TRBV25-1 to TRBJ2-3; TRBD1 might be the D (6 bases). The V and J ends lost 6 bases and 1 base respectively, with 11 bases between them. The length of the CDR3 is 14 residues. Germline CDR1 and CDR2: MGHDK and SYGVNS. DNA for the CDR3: TGTGCCAGCAGCAGGGGTGACGGCACAGATACGCAGTATTTT. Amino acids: CASSRGDGTDTQYF.

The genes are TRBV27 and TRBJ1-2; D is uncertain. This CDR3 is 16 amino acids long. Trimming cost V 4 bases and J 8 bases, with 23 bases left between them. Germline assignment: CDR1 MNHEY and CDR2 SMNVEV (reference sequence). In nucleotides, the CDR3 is TGTGCCAGCAGTTCGACATCCGGGCTTCGAGGTACGGGCTACACCTTC. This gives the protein CASSSTSGLRGTGYTF.

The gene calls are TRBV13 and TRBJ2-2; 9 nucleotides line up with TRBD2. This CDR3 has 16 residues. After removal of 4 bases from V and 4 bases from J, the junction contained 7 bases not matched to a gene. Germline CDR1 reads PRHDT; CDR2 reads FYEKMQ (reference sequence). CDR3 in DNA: TGTGCCAGCAGCTCTTTAGCGGGAGTGGGCACCGGGGAGCTGTTTTTT. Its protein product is CASSSLAGVGTGELFF.

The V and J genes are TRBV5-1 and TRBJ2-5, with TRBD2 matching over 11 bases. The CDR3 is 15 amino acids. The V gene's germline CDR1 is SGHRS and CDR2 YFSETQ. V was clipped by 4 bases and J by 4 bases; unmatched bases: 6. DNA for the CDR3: TGCGCCAGCAGCCTGGTAGCGGGAGGGGGAGAGACCCAGTACTTC. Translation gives CASSLVAGGGETQYF.

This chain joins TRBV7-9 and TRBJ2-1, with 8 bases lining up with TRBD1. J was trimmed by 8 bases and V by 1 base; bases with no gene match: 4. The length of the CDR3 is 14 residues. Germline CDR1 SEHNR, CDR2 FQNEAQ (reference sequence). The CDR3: CASSLVGTGHEQFF. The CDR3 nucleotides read TGTGCCAGCAGCTTAGTAGGGACAGGACATGAGCAGTTCTTC.

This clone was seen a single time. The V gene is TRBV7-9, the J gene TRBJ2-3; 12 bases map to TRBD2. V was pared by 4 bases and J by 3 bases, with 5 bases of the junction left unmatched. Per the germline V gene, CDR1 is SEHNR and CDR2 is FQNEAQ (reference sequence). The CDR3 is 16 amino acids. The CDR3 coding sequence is TGTGCCAGCAGCTCCCGACTAGCGGGAGCAACAGATACGCAGTATTTT. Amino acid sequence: CASSSRLAGATDTQYF. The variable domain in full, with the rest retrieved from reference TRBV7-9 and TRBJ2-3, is DTGVSQNPRHKITKRGQNVTFRCDPISEHNRLYWYRQTLGQGPEFLTYFQNEAQLEKSRLLSDRFSAERPKGSFSTLEIQRTEQGDSAMYLCASSSRLAGATDTQYFGPGTRLTVL.

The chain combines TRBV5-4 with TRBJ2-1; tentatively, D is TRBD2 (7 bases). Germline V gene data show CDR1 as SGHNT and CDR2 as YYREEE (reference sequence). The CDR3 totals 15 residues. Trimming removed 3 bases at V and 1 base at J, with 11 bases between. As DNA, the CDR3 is TGTGCCAGCAGCTCGGCGGGGGCATCCTACAATGAGCAGTTCTTC. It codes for CASSSAGASYNEQFF.

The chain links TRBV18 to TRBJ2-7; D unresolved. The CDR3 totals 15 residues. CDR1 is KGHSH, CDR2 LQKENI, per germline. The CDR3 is CNPASHDSLSYEQYF. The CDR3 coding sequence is TGTAACCCCGCGAGCCATGACTCCCTTTCCTACGAGCAGTACTTC.

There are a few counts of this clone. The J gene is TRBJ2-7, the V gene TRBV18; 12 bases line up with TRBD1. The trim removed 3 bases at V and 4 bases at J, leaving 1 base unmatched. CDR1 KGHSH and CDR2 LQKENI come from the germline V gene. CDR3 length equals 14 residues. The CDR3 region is CASSPGQGAYEQYF. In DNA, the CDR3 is TGTGCCAGCTCACCGGGACAGGGGGCATACGAGCAGTACTTC.

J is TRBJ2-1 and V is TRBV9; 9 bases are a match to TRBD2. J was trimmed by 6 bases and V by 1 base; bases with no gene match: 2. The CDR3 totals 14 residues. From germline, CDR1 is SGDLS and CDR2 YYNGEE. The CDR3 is CASSVRLAANEQFF. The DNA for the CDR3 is TGTGCCAGCAGCGTAAGACTAGCGGCCAATGAGCAGTTCTTC.

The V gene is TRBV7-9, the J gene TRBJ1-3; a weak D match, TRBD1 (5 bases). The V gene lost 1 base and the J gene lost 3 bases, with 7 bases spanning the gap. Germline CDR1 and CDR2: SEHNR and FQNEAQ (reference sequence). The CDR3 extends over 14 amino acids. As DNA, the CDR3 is TGTGCCAGCAGCTTAGGACAGTTTGGAAACACCATATATTTT. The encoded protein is CASSLGQFGNTIYF.

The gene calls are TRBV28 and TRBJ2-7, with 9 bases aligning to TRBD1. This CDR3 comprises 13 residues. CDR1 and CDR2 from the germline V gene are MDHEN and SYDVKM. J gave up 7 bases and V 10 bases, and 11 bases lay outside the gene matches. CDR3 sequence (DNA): TGTGCCACCGGCCCCGGGACAGGGAGGGAGCAGTACTTC. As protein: CATGPGTGREQYF.

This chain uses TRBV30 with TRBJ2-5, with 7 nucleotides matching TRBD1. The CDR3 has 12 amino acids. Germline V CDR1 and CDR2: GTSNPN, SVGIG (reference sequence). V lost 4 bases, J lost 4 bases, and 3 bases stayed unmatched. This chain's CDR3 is CAWTAGGETQYF. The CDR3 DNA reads TGTGCCTGGACAGCAGGGGGAGAGACCCAGTACTTC.

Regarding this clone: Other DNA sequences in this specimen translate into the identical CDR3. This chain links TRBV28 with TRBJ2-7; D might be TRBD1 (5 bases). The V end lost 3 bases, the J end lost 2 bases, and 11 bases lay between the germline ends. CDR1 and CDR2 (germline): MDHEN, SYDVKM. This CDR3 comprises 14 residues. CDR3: CASSLAGPPYEQYF. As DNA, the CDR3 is TGTGCCAGCAGTTTGGCAGGGCCGCCCTACGAGCAGTACTTC.

CDR3 nucleotide sequence: TGTGCCAGCAGCGTAGATGGGGGAGGCTACAATGAGCAGTTCTTC. Amino acid sequence: CASSVDGGGYNEQFF. The genes are TRBV9 and TRBJ2-1; tentatively, D is TRBD2 (6 bases). V lost 0 bases and J lost 3, with 10 bases in between. Germline values: CDR1 SGDLS, CDR2 YYNGEE. This CDR3 has 15 residues.

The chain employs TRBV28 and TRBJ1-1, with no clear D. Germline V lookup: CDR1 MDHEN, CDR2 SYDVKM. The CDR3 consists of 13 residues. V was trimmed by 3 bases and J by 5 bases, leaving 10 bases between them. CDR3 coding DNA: TGTGCCAGCAGTTTGTTCAGGCAGACTGAAGCTTTCTTT. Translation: CASSLFRQTEAFF.

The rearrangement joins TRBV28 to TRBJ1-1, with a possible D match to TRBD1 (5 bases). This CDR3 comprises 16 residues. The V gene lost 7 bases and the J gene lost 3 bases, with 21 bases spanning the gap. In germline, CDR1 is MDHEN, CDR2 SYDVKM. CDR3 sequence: CASTINGGFRDTEAFF. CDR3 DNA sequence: TGTGCCAGCACCATAAATGGAGGTTTCAGGGACACTGAAGCTTTCTTT.

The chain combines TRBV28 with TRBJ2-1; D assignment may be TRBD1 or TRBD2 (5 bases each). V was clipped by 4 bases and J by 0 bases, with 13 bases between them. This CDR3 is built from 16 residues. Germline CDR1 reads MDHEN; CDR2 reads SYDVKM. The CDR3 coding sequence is TGTGCCAGCAGTTCCAGAGGGACGAGCTCCTACAATGAGCAGTTCTTC. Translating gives CASSSRGTSSYNEQFF. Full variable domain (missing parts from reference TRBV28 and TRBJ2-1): DVKVTQSSRYLVKRTGEKVFLECVQDMDHENMFWYRQDPGLGLRLIYFSYDVKMKEKGDIPEGYSVSREKKERFSLILESASTNQTSMYLCASSSRGTSSYNEQFFGPGTRLTVL.